These T cell receptor beta chains were read from a single sample in a study of beta chain features in type 1 diabetes. This table comes from immunoSEQ multiplex PCR, and its TCRdb copy is limited to in-frame clones, with some not included. The sample has over 150,000 clones; about 8.5% are singletons. The specimen sequenced was central memory CD4+ T cells from blood. Receptors originate from a man younger than 30 in good health. The CDR3 runs from the conserved cysteine through the conserved F or W. The D gene is left open where the match is weak.

D gene	V gene	CDR3 protein
NA	TRBV21-1	CARRPGQNLTYEQYF
NA	TRBV6-4	CASSLDSGLGYTF
NA	TRBV7-8	CASTLDADEQYF
TRBD1	TRBV18	CASSPPAGGNINYGYTF
TRBD2	TRBV18	CASSRTSGAYNEQFF
TRBD1	TRBV7-9	CASSRTGGQTQYF
NA	TRBV20-1	CSASEETQYF
TRBD2	TRBV9	CASSVVAGVTGELFF
NA	TRBV28	CASRSRDTEAFF
NA	TRBV29-1	CSVDGLYEQYF
TRBD2	TRBV5-4	CASSWRGGSYNEQFF
NA	TRBV11-3	CASSWTDNNSPLHF
NA	TRBV5-6	CASSLQGVYERGYF
NA	TRBV29-1	CSVTWGGRGTYEQYF
NA	TRBV6-1	CASGHPKTGSGYTF
TRBD2	TRBV7-2	CASTLLAEGEQFF